This T cell receptor beta chain was identified during a study of cytotoxic CD8 clonotypes in ibrutinib-treated CLL. This clone occurred a few times. Only in-frame clones appear in the TCRdb table, and some are missing; sequencing was by immunoSEQ multiplex PCR. The sample includes nearly 100,000 clones, 78% of them seen just once. Germline assignment: CDR1 SGHAT and CDR2 FQDESV (reference sequence). The CDR3 covers 14 residues. The J segment lost 0 bases and the V segment lost 6 bases, leaving 1 base of the junction unmatched. The rearrangement uses TRBV11-1 and TRBJ1-1; 10 bases fit TRBD1. The sequence was obtained from a human donor with chronic lymphocytic leukemia. The specimen was PBMCs, collected after 12 months of ibrutinib treatment. CDR3 sequence (DNA): TGTGCCAGCAGGGACAGGGGGATGAACACTGAAGCTTTCTTT. Protein: CASRDRGMNTEAFF.